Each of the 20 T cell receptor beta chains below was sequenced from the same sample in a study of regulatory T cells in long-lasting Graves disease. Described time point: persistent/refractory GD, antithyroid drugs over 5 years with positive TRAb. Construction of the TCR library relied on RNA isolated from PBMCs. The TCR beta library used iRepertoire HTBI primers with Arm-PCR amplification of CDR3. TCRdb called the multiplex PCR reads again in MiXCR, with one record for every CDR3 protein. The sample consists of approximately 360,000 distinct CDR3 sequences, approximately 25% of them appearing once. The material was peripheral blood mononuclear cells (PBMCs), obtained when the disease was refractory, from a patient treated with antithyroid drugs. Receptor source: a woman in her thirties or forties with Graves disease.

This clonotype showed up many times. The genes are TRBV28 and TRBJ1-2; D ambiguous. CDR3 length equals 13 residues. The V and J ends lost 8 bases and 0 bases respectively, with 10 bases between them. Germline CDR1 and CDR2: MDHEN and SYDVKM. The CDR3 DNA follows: TGTGCCAGCTTCAATAGGGCTAACTATGGCTACACCTTC. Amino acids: CASFNRANYGYTF.

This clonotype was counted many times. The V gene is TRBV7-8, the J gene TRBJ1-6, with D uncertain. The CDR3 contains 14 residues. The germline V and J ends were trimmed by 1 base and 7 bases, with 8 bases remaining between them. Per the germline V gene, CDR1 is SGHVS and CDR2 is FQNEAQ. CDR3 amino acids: CASSLVAVNSPLHF. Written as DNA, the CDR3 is TGTGCCAGCAGCTTAGTCGCAGTGAATTCACCCCTCCACTTT.

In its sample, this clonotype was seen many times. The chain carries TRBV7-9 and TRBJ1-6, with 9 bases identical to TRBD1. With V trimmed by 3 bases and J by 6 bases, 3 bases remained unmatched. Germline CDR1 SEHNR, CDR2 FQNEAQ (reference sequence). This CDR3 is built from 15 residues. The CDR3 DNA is TGTGCCAGCAGCTTCCGGGACAGGGCTAATTCACCCCTCCACTTT. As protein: CASSFRDRANSPLHF. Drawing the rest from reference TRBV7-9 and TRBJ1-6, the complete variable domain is DTGVSQNPRHKITKRGQNVTFRCDPISEHNRLYWYRQTLGQGPEFLTYFQNEAQLEKSRLLSDRFSAERPKGSFSTLEIQRTEQGDSAMYLCASSFRDRANSPLHFGNGTRLTVT.

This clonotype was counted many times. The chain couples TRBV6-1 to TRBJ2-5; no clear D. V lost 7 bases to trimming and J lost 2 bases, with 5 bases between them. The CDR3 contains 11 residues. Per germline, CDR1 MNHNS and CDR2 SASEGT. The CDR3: CASMEQETQYF. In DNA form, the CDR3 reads TGTGCCAGCATGGAGCAAGAGACCCAGTACTTC.

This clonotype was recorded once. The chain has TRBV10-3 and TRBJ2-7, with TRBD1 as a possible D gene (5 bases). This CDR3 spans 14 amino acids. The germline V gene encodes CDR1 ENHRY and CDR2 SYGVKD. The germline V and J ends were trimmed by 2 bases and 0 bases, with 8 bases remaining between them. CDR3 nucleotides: TGTGCCATCAGTGAGAGGGGCAGCTCCTACGAGCAGTACTTC. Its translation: CAISERGSSYEQYF.

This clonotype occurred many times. This chain's CDR3 is CSVQTFLEETQYF. The CDR3 DNA is TGCAGCGTTCAGACCTTTCTCGAAGAGACCCAGTACTTC. This chain connects TRBV29-1 to TRBJ2-5; no firm D call. The CDR3 has 13 amino acids. CDR1 is SQVTM, CDR2 ANQGSEA, per germline. The ends were cut back, 5 bases at V and 3 bases at J, with 13 bases in the middle.

The CDR3 nucleotides read TGCGCCAGCAGCCCCGGGACTCTCACCGGGGAGCTGTTTTTT. Translation gives CASSPGTLTGELFF. The chain uses TRBV5-1 and TRBJ2-2; maybe TRBD2 (6 bases). V lost 4 bases and J lost 4, with 11 bases in between. The CDR3 extends over 14 amino acids. Germline V gene sequence: CDR1 SGHRS, CDR2 YFSETQ.

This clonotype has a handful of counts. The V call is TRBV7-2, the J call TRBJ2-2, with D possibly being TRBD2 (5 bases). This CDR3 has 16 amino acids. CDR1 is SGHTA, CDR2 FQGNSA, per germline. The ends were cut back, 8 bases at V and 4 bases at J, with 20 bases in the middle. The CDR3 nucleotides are TGTGCCAGCGGCCCCGCGAGGGAGTTCGCCACCGGGGAGCTGTTTTTT. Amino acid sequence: CASGPAREFATGELFF.

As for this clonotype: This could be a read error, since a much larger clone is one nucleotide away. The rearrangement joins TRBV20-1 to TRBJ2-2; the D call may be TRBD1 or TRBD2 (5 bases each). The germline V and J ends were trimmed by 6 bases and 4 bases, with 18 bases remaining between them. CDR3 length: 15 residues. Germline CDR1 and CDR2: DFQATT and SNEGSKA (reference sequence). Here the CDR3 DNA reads TGCAGTGCAAGGCGAGGGGCTACTAGCACCGGGGAGCTGTTTTTT. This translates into CSARRGATSTGELFF.

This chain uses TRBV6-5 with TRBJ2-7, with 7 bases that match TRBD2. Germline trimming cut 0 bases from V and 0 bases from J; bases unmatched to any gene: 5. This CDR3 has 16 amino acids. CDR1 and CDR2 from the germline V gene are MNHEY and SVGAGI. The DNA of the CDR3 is TGTGCCAGCAGTTACTCGGGACTAAAGGGCTCCTACGAGCAGTACTTC. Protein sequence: CASSYSGLKGSYEQYF.

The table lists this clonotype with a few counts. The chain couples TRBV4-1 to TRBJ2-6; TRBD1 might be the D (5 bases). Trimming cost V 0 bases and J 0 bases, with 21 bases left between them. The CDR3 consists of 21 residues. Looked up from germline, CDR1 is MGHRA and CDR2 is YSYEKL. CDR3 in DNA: TGCGCCAGCAGCCAAGAGGTCTTCAGGGAACCCTCTATCTCTGGGGCCAACGTCCTGACTTTC. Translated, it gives CASSQEVFREPSISGANVLTF.

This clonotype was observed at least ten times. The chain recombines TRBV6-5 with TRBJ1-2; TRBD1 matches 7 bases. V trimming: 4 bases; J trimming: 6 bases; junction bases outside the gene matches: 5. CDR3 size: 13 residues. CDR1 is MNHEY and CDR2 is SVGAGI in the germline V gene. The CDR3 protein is CASSLRGHNGYTF. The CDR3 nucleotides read TGTGCCAGCAGTTTGAGGGGGCATAATGGCTACACCTTC.

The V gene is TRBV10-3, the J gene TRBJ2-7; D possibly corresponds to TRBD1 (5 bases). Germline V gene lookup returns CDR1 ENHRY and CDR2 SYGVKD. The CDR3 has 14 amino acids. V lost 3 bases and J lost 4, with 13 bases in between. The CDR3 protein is CAISEGQGAYEQYF. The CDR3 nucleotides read TGTGCCATCAGTGAAGGGCAGGGTGCGTACGAGCAGTACTTC.

The CDR3 DNA reads as TGTGCCAGCAGCTCCTGGACAGGGTTTTTCGAGCAGTACTTC. As protein: CASSSWTGFFEQYF. The V and J genes are TRBV5-5 and TRBJ2-7; 8 bases match TRBD1. This CDR3 has 14 amino acids. Unmatched junction bases numbered 8, after V lost 3 bases and J lost 6 bases. Germline V gives CDR1 SGHKS, CDR2 YYEKEE (reference sequence). The full variable domain, completed using reference TRBV5-5 and TRBJ2-7, is DAGVTQSPTHLIKTRGQQVTLRCSPISGHKSVSWYQQVLGQGPQFIFQYYEKEERGRGNFPDRFSARQFPNYSSELNVNALLLGDSALYLCASSSWTGFFEQYFGPGTRLTVT.

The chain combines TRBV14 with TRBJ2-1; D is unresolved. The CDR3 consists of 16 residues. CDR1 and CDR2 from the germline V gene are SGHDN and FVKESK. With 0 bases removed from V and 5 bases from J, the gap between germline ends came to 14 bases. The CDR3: CASSQEKLPPNNEQFF. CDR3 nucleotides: TGTGCCAGCAGCCAAGAAAAGCTTCCCCCCAACAATGAGCAGTTCTTC.

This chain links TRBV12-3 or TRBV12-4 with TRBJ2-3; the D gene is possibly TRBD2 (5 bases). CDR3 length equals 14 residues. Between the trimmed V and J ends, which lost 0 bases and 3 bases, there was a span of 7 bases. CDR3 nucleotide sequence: TGTGCCAGCAGTTTAGCGGGAGTTACAGATACGCAGTATTTT. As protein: CASSLAGVTDTQYF.

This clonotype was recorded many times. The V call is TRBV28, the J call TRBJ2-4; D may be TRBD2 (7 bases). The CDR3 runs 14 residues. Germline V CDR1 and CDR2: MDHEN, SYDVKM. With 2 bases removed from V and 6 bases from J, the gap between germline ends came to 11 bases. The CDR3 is CASSLGGGGNIQYF. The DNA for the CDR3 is TGTGCCAGCAGTTTAGGGGGCGGGGGAAACATTCAGTACTTC.

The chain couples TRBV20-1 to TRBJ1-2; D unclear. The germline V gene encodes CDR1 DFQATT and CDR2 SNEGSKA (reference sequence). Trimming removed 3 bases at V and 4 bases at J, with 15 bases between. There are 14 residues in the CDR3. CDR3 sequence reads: CSAREAIPRYGYTF. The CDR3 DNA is TGCAGTGCTAGGGAGGCTATTCCTCGCTATGGCTACACCTTC.

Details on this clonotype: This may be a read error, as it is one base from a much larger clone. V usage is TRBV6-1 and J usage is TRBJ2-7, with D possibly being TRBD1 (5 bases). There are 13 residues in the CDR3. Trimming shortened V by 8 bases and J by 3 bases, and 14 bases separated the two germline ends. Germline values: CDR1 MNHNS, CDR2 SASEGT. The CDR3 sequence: CASGRQTDYEQYF. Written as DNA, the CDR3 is TGTGCCAGCGGTCGACAGACAGACTACGAGCAGTACTTC.

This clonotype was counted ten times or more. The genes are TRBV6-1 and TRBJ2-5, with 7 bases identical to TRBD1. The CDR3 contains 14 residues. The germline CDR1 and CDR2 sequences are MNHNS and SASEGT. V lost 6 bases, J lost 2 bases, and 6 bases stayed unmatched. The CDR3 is CASRLWDRQETQYF. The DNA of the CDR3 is TGTGCCAGCAGATTATGGGACAGACAAGAGACCCAGTACTTC.